This TCR beta chain was observed in a study of neurological immune-mediated disorders. This clonotype was picked up many times. V was cut by 2 bases and J by 4 bases, with 9 bases left in between. This CDR3 has 13 amino acids. The germline gives CDR1 SGHRS, CDR2 YFSETQ. Use was made of approximately 1 million CD4+ or CD8+ T cells in sorted libraries. Over 190 million TCR-beta sequences (from 15-18 subjects) were yielded by each sequencing run. TCRdb processed the 5' RACE reads anew with MiXCR; each CDR3 protein has one entry. The sample holds around 21,000 distinct CDR3 sequences, 7% to 8.5% seen once.

This TCR came from a woman aged 25 to 39 with HTLV-1-associated myelopathy (HAM/TSP). Sequenced material: CD8+ T cells from blood. The chain carries TRBV5-1 and TRBJ1-1, with D hard to call. CDR3 bases: TGCGCCAGCAGCTTAAGGGAGGGCACTGAAGCTTTCTTT. It is translated as CASSLREGTEAFF.